This is a list of T cell receptor beta chains from one sample in a study of T cell changes during pregnancy in multiple sclerosis. Sequencing was performed with immunoSEQ multiplex PCR; in TCRdb, only in-frame clones are kept and a portion is missing. The data contain 70,000 to 80,000 clones, approximately 92% of them singletons. The sequences come from peripheral blood, collected after pregnancy. The receptors come from a female donor in good health, enrolled as a control in a pregnancy study. The CDR3 runs from the conserved cysteine through the conserved F or W. A D gene is named only where the DNA matches it firmly. Clone size is not always given. Where it is, it says once, few, many or a class for expanded clones.

j_gene | abundance | v_gene | d_gene | CDR3nt | CDR3aa
TRBJ2-7 | - | TRBV5-1 | - | TGCGCCAGCAGTCCCAGCGGCTTAGAAAACGAGCAGTACTTC | CASSPSGLENEQYF
TRBJ2-1 | - | TRBV4-1 | TRBD2 | TGCGCCAGCAGCCAAATTCCGGGGACTAGCAATGAGCAGTTCTTC | CASSQIPGTSNEQFF
TRBJ1-2 | - | TRBV4-2 | - | TGTGCCAGCAGCCAAGAGGCTCCGGGCAAGGGGCAAGGCTACACCTTC | CASSQEAPGKGQGYTF
TRBJ2-7 | - | TRBV2 | TRBD2 | TGTGCCAGCAGAGGACTAGCGGGAGGCCACGCCTACGAGCAGTACTTC | CASRGLAGGHAYEQYF
TRBJ2-2 | - | TRBV29-1 | TRBD1 | TGCAGCGTGGAGAGGACAGGGTTAACCGGGGAGCTGTTTTTT | CSVERTGLTGELFF
TRBJ2-3 | - | TRBV18 | TRBD2 | TGTGCCAGCTCCGCCCCCCTTGGGAAGCGGGAGGATCCAGATACGCAGTATTTT | CASSAPLGKREDPDTQYF
TRBJ2-7 | - | TRBV6-5 | - | TGTGCCAGCAGTTACTGGCGGGGGCAGTTCTACGAGCAGTACTTC | CASSYWRGQFYEQYF
TRBJ2-7 | - | TRBV4-3 | - | TGCGCCAGCAGCCAAGATCGGAGGACAGTGACCTACGAGCAGTACTTC | CASSQDRRTVTYEQYF
TRBJ1-4 | - | TRBV28 | - | TGTGCCAGCACGGGGTTTAATGAAAAACTGTTTTTT | CASTGFNEKLFF
TRBJ2-3 | - | TRBV30 | - | TGTGCCTGGAGTCAGAGGAGGGCAGATACGCAGTATTTT | CAWSQRRADTQYF
TRBJ1-1 | - | TRBV10-3 | - | TGTGCCATCAGGTCGCCAACTCTGAACACTGAAGCTTTCTTT | CAIRSPTLNTEAFF
TRBJ1-5 | once | TRBV19 | TRBD1 | TGTGCCAGTAGTGTCATGACAGGGGTCGGGTATCAGCCCCAGCATTTT | CASSVMTGVGYQPQHF
TRBJ2-1 | - | TRBV19 | TRBD2 | TGTGCCAGTATCGGACGGGGGGGCTCCTACAATGAGCAGTTCTTC | CASIGRGGSYNEQFF
TRBJ1-1 | - | TRBV19 | - | TGTGCCAGTAGTGTAGGGCAAATGAACACTGAAGCTTTCTTT | CASSVGQMNTEAFF
TRBJ2-7 | once | TRBV4-1 | - | TGCGCCAGCAGCCAAGATTTTGAGGGGGACCCCTACGAGCAGTACTTC | CASSQDFEGDPYEQYF
TRBJ2-7 | - | TRBV7-9 | TRBD1 | TGTGCCAGCAGCTTAGCTGGGACAGGGGGCGACGAGCAGTACTTC | CASSLAGTGGDEQYF
TRBJ1-5 | once | TRBV7-2 | - | TGTGCCAGCAGCTTAGAGGGAGGACGGAACTACAATCAGCCCCAGCATTTT | CASSLEGGRNYNQPQHF
TRBJ1-4 | once | TRBV5-1 | - | TGCGCCAGCAGCTTACGGGGGGCGCATAATGAAAAACTGTTTTTT | CASSLRGAHNEKLFF
TRBJ2-4 | - | TRBV12-2 | - | TGTGCAAGTCGCTTAGATAGCGCAAAAAACATTCAGTACTTC | CASRLDSAKNIQYF
TRBJ2-1 | - | TRBV7-7 | - | TGTGCCAGCAGCTTAATCGCGGGGCCGAGCTCCTACAATGAGCAGTTCTTC | CASSLIAGPSSYNEQFF
TRBJ1-2 | - | TRBV28 | - | TGTGCCAGCAGTTTACCCCTAGAAGACTATGGCTACACCTTC | CASSLPLEDYGYTF
TRBJ1-1 | - | TRBV6-5 | - | TGTGCCAGCAGAGGGGGGGAAGAAGTAACTGAAGCTTTCTTT | CASRGGEEVTEAFF
TRBJ2-2 | - | TRBV7-6 | TRBD2 | TGTGCCAGCAGCGCCGCTAGCGGGGGTATCACCGGGGAGCTGTTTTTT | CASSAASGGITGELFF
TRBJ2-7 | - | TRBV7-9 | - | TGTGCCAGCAGCCCGACAGTCCGACCCTACGAGCAGTACTTC | CASSPTVRPYEQYF
TRBJ2-7 | - | TRBV28 | TRBD2 | TGTGCCAGCAGTTTAGGGACTAGCGGGGGAGGGTGGTACGAGCAGTACTTC | CASSLGTSGGGWYEQYF
TRBJ1-1 | - | TRBV9 | - | TGTGCCAGCAGCGTAGGGGTTGTGGGGGGGAACACTGAAGCTTTCTTT | CASSVGVVGGNTEAFF
TRBJ2-3 | - | TRBV7-3 | - | TGTGCCAGCAGCTTTTCCTTAGATACGCAGTATTTT | CASSFSLDTQYF
TRBJ2-1 | once | TRBV5-6 | - | TGTGCCAGCAGCCGGAGGGGATCTAATGAGCAGTTCTTC | CASSRRGSNEQFF
TRBJ2-7 | - | TRBV18 | - | TGTGCCAGCTCACCACCGTTCCAGGGCTCGAGCTCCTACGAGCAGTACTTC | CASSPPFQGSSSYEQYF
TRBJ2-1 | - | TRBV5-1 | - | TGCGCCAGCAGCTTGAGCATTAACAATGAGCAGTTCTTC | CASSLSINNEQFF
TRBJ2-6 | - | TRBV19 | TRBD1 | TGTGCCAGTAGACGAACCGGGACAGGGGGCCGTCTGGGGGCCAACGTCCTGACTTTC | CASRRTGTGGRLGANVLTF
TRBJ2-3 | - | TRBV4-1 | - | TGCGCCAGCAGCCAGGGGGGGGGCGGACCCCCGACGGATACGCAGTATTTT | CASSQGGGGPPTDTQYF
TRBJ1-6 | few | TRBV6-5 | - | TGTGCCAGCAGTTCGGGTTCACCCCTCCACTTT | CASSSGSPLHF
TRBJ2-3 | - | TRBV7-3 | TRBD1 | TGTGCCAGCAGCCCGGGGCAGGGGGTTTATACGCAGTATTTT | CASSPGQGVYTQYF
TRBJ1-4 | once | TRBV30 | TRBD1 | TGTGCCTGGAGTCCAGACAGGGGGCGATCACTGTTTTTT | CAWSPDRGRSLFF
TRBJ1-4 | - | TRBV6-1 | TRBD1 | TGTGCCAGCAGGATGACAGGGGCAACTAATGAAAAACTGTTTTTT | CASRMTGATNEKLFF
TRBJ1-1 | - | TRBV27 | - | TGTGCCAGCAGTCCCGGGTCCAGAGGGTCTGAAGCTTTCTTT | CASSPGSRGSEAFF
TRBJ1-2 | - | TRBV5-8 | - | TGTGCCAGCACCCGGAGGGGCTACACCTTC | CASTRRGYTF
TRBJ1-1 | once | TRBV15 | TRBD1 | TGTGCCACCAGATTTCGACAGGGCTACACTGAAGCTTTCTTT | CATRFRQGYTEAFF
TRBJ2-7 | - | TRBV19 | TRBD2 | TGTGCCAGTAGTATTGCACTAGCGGGGGGAAGCTCCTACGAGCAGTACTTC | CASSIALAGGSSYEQYF
TRBJ1-5 | - | TRBV27 | - | TGTGCCAGCAGTTTCGCCAGGGGCAGCAATCAGCCCCAGCATTTT | CASSFARGSNQPQHF
TRBJ1-5 | once | TRBV4-1 | TRBD1 | TGCGCCAGCAGCCATTTCACCGGGACAGGGGGCGCTTGGCAGCCCCAGCATTTT | CASSHFTGTGGAWQPQHF
TRBJ1-4 | - | TRBV10-3 | - | TGTGCCATCAGCGGGGGAGAACTGGTAGATAATGAAAAACTGTTTTTT | CAISGGELVDNEKLFF
TRBJ1-1 | many | TRBV6-4 | - | TGTGCCAGCAGTGACTCACAGAACACTGAAGCTTTCTTT | CASSDSQNTEAFF
TRBJ2-3 | - | TRBV11-3 | TRBD2 | TGTGCCAGCAGCCCGCGGGGGGGCCTGACAGATACGCAGTATTTT | CASSPRGGLTDTQYF
TRBJ1-6 | few | TRBV5-5 | - | TGTGCCAGCAGCACCCGGTTTAGCTCCTATAATTCACCCCTCCACTTT | CASSTRFSSYNSPLHF
TRBJ1-5 | - | TRBV6-6 | - | TGTGCCAGCAGTTATCCAGGGGCCCGAAATCAGCCCCAGCATTTT | CASSYPGARNQPQHF
TRBJ1-4 | - | TRBV15 | TRBD1 | TGTGCCACCAGCAGAGAGGGGACAGGGGCCCGAAAACTGTTTTTT | CATSREGTGARKLFF
TRBJ1-2 | - | TRBV4-2 | TRBD1 | TGTGCCAGCAGCCAGCGGTCCGGGACAGGGACCGCTATAAACGGCTACACCTTC | CASSQRSGTGTAINGYTF
TRBJ2-1 | - | TRBV4-3 | - | TGCGCCAGCAGCCAAGATTACGCCGATCGGGAGTACAATGAGCAGTTCTTC | CASSQDYADREYNEQFF
TRBJ2-3 | - | TRBV7-2 | TRBD2 | TGTGCCAGCAGCCCGGGACTAGGAGGCACAGATACGCAGTATTTT | CASSPGLGGTDTQYF
TRBJ1-4 | - | TRBV7-9 | - | TGTGCCAGCAGCGGCTACAGGGCAACTAATGAAAAACTGTTTTTT | CASSGYRATNEKLFF
TRBJ1-5 | - | TRBV7-8 | - | TGTGCCAGCAGCTTAGACGGTGACTGGTATCAGCCCCAGCATTTT | CASSLDGDWYQPQHF
TRBJ1-3 | - | TRBV5-1 | - | TGCGCCAGCAGCTACAGGGACAACGGAAACACCATATATTTT | CASSYRDNGNTIYF
TRBJ2-1 | - | TRBV5-4 | TRBD2 | TGTGCCAGCAGCCCCGGACTAGCGGGGGAGAGCTCCTACAATGAGCAGTTCTTC | CASSPGLAGESSYNEQFF
TRBJ2-1 | - | TRBV9 | - | TGTGCCAGCAGCGTAGGCCAAGGGCTGGGGAGCAATGAGCAGTTCTTC | CASSVGQGLGSNEQFF